Listed below are T cell receptor beta chains from one sample, sequenced in a study of CD8+CD57+ T cells in acquired aplastic anemia. TCRdb reanalysed the reads using MiXCR and keeps one entry per CDR3 protein. The sample shows 150,000 to 200,000 distinct CDR3 sequences, around 63% of them seen only once. Material: sorted CD4+, CD8+, or CD8+CD57+ T cells (not recorded which) from PBMCs. The receptors stem from a human donor with aplastic anemia. The CDR3 runs from the conserved cysteine through the conserved F or W. D genes are given only for firm matches. Only part of the rows carry a size: once, few, many, or a class if the clone is expanded.

few	TRBV29-1	.	TRBJ1-4	TGCAGCGCAGTAAGACAGACTAATGAAAAACTGTTTTTT	CSAVRQTNEKLFF
.	TRBV6-6	.	TRBJ2-7	TGTGCCAGCAGTAAACCGTCCTACGAGCAGTACTTC	CASSKPSYEQYF
.	TRBV7-3	.	TRBJ2-2	TGTGCCAGCAGCGAGTCCGGGACGGGGTTGCTGTTTTTT	CASSESGTGLLFF
many	TRBV4-1	TRBD2	TRBJ2-7	TGCGCCAGCAGCCAAACGGGAGGGGCAGGTGGCGAGCAGTACTTC	CASSQTGGAGGEQYF
.	TRBV20-1	.	TRBJ2-7	TGCAGTGCTAGAGACGCAGTCTACGAGCAGTACTTC	CSARDAVYEQYF
.	TRBV11-2	.	TRBJ1-5	TGTGCCAGCAGCTTTACAAACAATCAGCCCCAGCATTTT	CASSFTNNQPQHF
.	TRBV25-1	TRBD1	TRBJ1-4	TGTGCCAGCAGAGAATCGGGACAGATTAATGAAAAACTGTTTTTT	CASRESGQINEKLFF
many	TRBV29-1	TRBD1	TRBJ1-1	TGCAGCGTTGAAGCCAGGGGGATATATGAAGCTTTCTTT	CSVEARGIYEAFF
.	TRBV24-1	.	TRBJ2-3	TGTGCCACCAGTGATTTGGACTTCGAGGATACGCAGTATTTT	CATSDLDFEDTQYF
.	TRBV19	.	TRBJ1-3	TGTGCCAGTAGTATCCGGGACACCATATATTTT	CASSIRDTIYF